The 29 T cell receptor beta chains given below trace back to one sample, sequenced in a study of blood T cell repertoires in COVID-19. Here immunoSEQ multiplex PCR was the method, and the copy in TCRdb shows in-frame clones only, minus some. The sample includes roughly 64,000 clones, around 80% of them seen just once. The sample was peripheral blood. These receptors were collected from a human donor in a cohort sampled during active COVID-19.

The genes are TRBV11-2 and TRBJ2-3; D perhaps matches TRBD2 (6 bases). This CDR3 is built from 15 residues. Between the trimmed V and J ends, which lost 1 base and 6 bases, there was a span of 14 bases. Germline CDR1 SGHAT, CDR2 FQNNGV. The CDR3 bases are TGTGCCAGCAGCTTAGGGGCGGGGAAGGGGGATACGCAGTATTTT. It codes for CASSLGAGKGDTQYF.

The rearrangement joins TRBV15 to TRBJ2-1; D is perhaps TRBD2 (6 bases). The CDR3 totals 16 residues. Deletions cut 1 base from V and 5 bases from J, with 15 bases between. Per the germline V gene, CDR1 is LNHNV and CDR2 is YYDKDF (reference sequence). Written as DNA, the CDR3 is TGTGCCACCAGCAGAGGATTACGGGGACTTAACAATGAGCAGTTCTTC. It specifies CATSRGLRGLNNEQFF. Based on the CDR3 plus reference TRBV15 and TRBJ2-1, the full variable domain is DAMVIQNPRYQVTQFGKPVTLSCSQTLNHNVMYWYQQKSSQAPKLLFHYYDKDFNNEADTPDNFQSRRPNTSFCFLDIRSPGLGDTAMYLCATSRGLRGLNNEQFFGPGTRLTVL.

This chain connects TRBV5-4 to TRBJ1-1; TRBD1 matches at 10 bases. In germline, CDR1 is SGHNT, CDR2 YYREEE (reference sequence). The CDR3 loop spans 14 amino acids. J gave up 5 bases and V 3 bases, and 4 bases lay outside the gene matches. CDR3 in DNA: TGTGCCAGCAGCTCGGGACAGGGGAGGACTGAAGCTTTCTTT. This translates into CASSSGQGRTEAFF.

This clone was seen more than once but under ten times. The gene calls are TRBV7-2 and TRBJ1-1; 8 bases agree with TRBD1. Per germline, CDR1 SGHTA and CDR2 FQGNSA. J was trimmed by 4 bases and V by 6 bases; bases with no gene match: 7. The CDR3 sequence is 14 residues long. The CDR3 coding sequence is TGTGCCAGCAGGACTGCCACAGGGGGCACTGAAGCTTTCTTT. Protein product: CASRTATGGTEAFF.

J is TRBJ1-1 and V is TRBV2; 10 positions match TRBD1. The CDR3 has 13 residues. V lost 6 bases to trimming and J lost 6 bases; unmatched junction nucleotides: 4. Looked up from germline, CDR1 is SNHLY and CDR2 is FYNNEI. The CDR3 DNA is TGTGCCAGCAGGGCAGACAGGGGGCCTGAAGCTTTCTTT. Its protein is CASRADRGPEAFF.

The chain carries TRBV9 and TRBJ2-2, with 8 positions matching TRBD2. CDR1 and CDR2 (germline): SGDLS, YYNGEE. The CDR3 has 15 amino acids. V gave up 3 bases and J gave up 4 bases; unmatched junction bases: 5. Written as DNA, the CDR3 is TGTGCCAGCAGCGCCGGGGGGGCCGGCACCGGGGAGCTGTTTTTT. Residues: CASSAGGAGTGELFF.

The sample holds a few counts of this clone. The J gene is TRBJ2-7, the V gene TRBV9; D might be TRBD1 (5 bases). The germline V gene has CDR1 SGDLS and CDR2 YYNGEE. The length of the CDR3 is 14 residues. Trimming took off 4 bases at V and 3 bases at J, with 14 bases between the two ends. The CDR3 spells CASSPLPQGYEQYF. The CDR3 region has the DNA TGTGCCAGCAGCCCTCTACCCCAGGGCTACGAGCAGTACTTC.

DNA for the CDR3: TGTGCCAGCTCACCACTTCCCCCTAGCGGGACCTCAATAAAATCCTACAATGAGCAGTTCTTC. It yields the protein CASSPLPPSGTSIKSYNEQFF. The chain employs TRBV18 and TRBJ2-1; TRBD2 aligns across 9 bases. Germline lookup yields CDR1 KGHSH and CDR2 LQKENI. J gave up 1 base and V 1 base, and 17 bases lay outside the gene matches. The CDR3 runs to 21 residues.

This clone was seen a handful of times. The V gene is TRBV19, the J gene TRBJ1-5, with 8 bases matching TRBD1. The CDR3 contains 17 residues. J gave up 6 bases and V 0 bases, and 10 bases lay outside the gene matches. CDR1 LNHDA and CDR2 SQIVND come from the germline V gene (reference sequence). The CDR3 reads CASSIDPWTGSGQPQHF. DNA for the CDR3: TGTGCCAGTAGTATAGATCCTTGGACAGGGTCGGGTCAGCCCCAGCATTTT.

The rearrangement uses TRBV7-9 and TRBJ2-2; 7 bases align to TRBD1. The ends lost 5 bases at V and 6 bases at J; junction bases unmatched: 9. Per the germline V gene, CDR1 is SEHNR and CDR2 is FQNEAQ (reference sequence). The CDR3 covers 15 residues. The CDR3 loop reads CASSRITTGSGELFF. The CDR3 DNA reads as TGTGCCAGCAGCCGCATCACGACAGGGTCCGGGGAGCTGTTTTTT.

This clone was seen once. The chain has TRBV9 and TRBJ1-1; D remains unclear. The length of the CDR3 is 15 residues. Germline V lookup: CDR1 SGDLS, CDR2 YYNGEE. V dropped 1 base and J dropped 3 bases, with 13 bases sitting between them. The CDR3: CASSVSPQIHTEAFF. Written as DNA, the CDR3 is TGTGCCAGCAGCGTAAGTCCACAGATCCACACTGAAGCTTTCTTT.

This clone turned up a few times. Here the CDR3 reads CAREGGGYNTGELFF. The CDR3, as DNA: TGTGCCAGAGAGGGAGGGGGGTACAACACCGGGGAGCTGTTTTTT. J is TRBJ2-2 and V is TRBV7-2, with D possibly matching TRBD2 (7 bases). CDR1 and CDR2 from the germline V gene are SGHTA and FQGNSA. Deletions cut 9 bases from V and 2 bases from J, with 16 bases between. The CDR3 runs 15 residues.

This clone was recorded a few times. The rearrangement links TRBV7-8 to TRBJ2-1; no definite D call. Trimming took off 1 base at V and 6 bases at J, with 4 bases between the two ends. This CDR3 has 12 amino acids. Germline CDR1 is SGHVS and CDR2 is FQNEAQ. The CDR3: CASSLVSNEQFF. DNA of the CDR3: TGTGCCAGCAGCTTAGTCAGCAATGAGCAGTTCTTC.

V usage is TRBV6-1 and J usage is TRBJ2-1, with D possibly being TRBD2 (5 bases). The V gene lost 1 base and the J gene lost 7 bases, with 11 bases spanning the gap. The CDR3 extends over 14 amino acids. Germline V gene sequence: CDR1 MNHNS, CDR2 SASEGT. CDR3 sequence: CASSEGGEWNEQFF. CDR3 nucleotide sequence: TGTGCCAGCAGTGAAGGGGGAGAATGGAATGAGCAGTTCTTC.

In DNA, the CDR3 is TGTGCCAGCAGCCGTGACTACCAAAGCACAGATACGCAGTATTTT. Protein: CASSRDYQSTDTQYF. This chain connects TRBV7-2 to TRBJ2-3, with TRBD2 as a possible D gene (5 bases). V was clipped by 5 bases and J by 0 bases, with 12 bases between them. This CDR3 contains 15 residues. Germline-derived CDR1 and CDR2 are SGHTA and FQGNSA.

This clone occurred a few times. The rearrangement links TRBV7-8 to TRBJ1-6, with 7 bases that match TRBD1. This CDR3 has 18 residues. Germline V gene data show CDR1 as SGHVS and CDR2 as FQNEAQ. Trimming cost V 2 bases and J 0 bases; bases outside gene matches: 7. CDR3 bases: TGTGCCAGCAGCTTAATAGGAGGGGGCGCCTCCTATAATTCACCCCTCCACTTT. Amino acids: CASSLIGGGASYNSPLHF.

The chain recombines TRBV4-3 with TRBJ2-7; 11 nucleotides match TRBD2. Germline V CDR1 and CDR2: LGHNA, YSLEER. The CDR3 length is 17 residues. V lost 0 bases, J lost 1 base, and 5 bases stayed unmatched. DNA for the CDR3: TGCGCCAGCAGCCAAGAAGCCGGGACTAGCGGTTCCTACGAGCAGTACTTC. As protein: CASSQEAGTSGSYEQYF.

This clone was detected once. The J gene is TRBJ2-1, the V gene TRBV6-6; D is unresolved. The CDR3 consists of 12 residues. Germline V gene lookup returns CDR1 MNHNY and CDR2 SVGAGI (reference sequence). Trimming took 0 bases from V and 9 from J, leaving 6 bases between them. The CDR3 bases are TGTGCCAGCAGTTACTCCGGCGGTGAGCAGTTCTTC. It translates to CASSYSGGEQFF.

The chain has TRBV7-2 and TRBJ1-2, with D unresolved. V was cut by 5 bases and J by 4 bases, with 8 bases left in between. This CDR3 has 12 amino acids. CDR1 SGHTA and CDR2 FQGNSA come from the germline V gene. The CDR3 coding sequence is TGTGCCAGCAGCCCCCAGTCCTATGGCTACACCTTC. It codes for CASSPQSYGYTF. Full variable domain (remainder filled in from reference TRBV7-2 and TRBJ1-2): GAGVSQSPSNKVTEKGKDVELRCDPISGHTALYWYRQSLGQGLEFLIYFQGNSAPDKSGLPSDRFSAERTGGSVSTLTIQRTQQEDSAVYLCASSPQSYGYTFGSGTRLTVV.

CDR3 sequence (DNA): TGCGCCAGCAGCTGGGGGGACAGCACAGATACGCAGTATTTT. As protein: CASSWGDSTDTQYF. This sequence joins TRBV5-1 and TRBJ2-3; the D gene is possibly TRBD2 (6 bases). The CDR3 is 14 residues long. V lost 3 bases and J lost 0, with 8 bases in between. The germline gives CDR1 SGHRS, CDR2 YFSETQ. The whole variable domain, remainder taken from reference TRBV5-1 and TRBJ2-3, is KAGVTQTPRYLIKTRGQQVTLSCSPISGHRSVSWYQQTPGQGLQFLFEYFSETQRNKGNFPGRFSGRQFSNSRSEMNVSTLELGDSALYLCASSWGDSTDTQYFGPGTRLTVL.

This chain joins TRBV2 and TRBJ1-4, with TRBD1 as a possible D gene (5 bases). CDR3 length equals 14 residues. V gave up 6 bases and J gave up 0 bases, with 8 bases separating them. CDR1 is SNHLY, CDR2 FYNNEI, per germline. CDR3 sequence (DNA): TGTGCCAGCAGAGACAGCACAACTAATGAAAAACTGTTTTTT. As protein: CASRDSTTNEKLFF.

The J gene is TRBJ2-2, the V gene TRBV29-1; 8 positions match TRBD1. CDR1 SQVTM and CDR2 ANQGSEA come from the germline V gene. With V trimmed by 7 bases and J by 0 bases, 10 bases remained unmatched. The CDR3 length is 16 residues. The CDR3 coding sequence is TGCAGCGACCGGGACAGGCCCTTCTCGAACACCGGGGAGCTGTTTTTT. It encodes CSDRDRPFSNTGELFF.

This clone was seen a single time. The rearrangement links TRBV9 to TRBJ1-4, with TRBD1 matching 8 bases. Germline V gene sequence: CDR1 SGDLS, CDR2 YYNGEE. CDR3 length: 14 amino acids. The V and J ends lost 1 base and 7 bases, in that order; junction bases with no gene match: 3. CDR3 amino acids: CASSVQGQAEKLFF. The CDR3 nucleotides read TGTGCCAGCAGCGTACAGGGACAGGCTGAAAAACTGTTTTTT.

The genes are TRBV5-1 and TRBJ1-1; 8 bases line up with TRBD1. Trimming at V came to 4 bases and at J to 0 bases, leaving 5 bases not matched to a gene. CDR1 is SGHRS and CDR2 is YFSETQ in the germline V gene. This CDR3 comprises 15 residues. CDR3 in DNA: TGCGCCAGCAGCCTAGGACAGGGAATGAACACTGAAGCTTTCTTT. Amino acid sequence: CASSLGQGMNTEAFF.

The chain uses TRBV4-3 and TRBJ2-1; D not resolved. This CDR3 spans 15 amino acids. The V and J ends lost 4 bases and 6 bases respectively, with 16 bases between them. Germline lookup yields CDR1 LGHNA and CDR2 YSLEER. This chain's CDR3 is CASSLDSRRGNEQFF. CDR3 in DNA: TGCGCCAGCAGCCTAGACTCACGAAGAGGCAATGAGCAGTTCTTC.

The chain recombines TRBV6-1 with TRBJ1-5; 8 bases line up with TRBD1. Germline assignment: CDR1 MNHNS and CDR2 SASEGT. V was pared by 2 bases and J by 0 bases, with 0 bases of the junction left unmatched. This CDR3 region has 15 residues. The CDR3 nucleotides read TGTGCCAGCAGTGAACAGGGGGCTAGCAATCAGCCCCAGCATTTT. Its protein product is CASSEQGASNQPQHF.

CDR3 in DNA: TGTGCCAGCAGCACATCAACAGGGGAAGAGACCCAGTACTTC. It is translated as CASSTSTGEETQYF. The chain combines TRBV7-9 with TRBJ2-5; 7 nucleotides agree with TRBD1. The CDR3 is 14 amino acids. The junction had 6 bases not matched to a gene; V was cut back by 5 bases and J by 3 bases. The germline V gene has CDR1 SEHNR and CDR2 FQNEAQ (reference sequence).

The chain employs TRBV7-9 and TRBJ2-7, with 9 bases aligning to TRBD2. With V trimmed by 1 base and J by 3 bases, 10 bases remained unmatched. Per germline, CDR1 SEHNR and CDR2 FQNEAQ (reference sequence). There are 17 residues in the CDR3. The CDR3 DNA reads TGTGCCAGCAGCTTAGGGGAATATAGCGGGGGTCACTACGAGCAGTACTTC. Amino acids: CASSLGEYSGGHYEQYF.

In DNA form, the CDR3 reads TGTGCCAGTAGTATAGAAACCGCCGGGACCCAGTACTTC. Encoded protein: CASSIETAGTQYF. V gene TRBV19 combines with J gene TRBJ2-5; D ambiguous. Germline assignment: CDR1 LNHDA and CDR2 SQIVND (reference sequence). This CDR3 comprises 13 residues. The ends were cut back, 0 bases at V and 7 bases at J, with 9 bases in the middle.